The next 23 T cell receptor beta chains were all read from a single sample in a study of T-cell reconstitution after alpha-beta-depleted transplantation in children. Library preparation (for TCRbeta) was performed with unique molecular identifiers. Via MiXCR, TCRdb re-called the PCR reads, giving one row per CDR3 protein. The sample contains 550,000 to 800,000 distinct CDR3 sequences, around 14% of which appear only once. The sample in question was PBMCs, obtained before TCRalphabeta/CD19-depleted stem cell transplant. The source of these receptors is a girl aged 2 to 10 with congenital amegakaryocytic thrombocytopenia, due to receive a stem cell transplant.

In this sample, this clonotype turned up many times. V usage is TRBV21-1 and J usage is TRBJ2-2; TRBD2, as called in the table, went unchecked against the DNA. TRBV21-1 is classified as a pseudogene. The CDR3 sequence is 19 residues long. The chain's CDR3 is CASSARLAGEFSVTGELFF. Written as DNA, the CDR3 is TGTGCCAGCAGCGCTCGACTAGCGGGAGAATTCTCAGTCACCGGGGAGCTGTTTTTT.

This clonotype was picked up a small number of times. The chain carries TRBV5-1 and TRBJ2-1; 10 positions agree with TRBD2. Unmatched junction bases numbered 7, after V lost 0 bases and J lost 7 bases. Germline V gene data show CDR1 as SGHRS and CDR2 as YFSETQ. The CDR3 totals 16 residues. CDR3 loop: CASSLDLAGVLNEQFF. The CDR3 nucleotides read TGCGCCAGCAGCTTGGATCTAGCGGGAGTGTTGAATGAGCAGTTCTTC.

This clonotype was seen only once. The gene calls are TRBV5-1 and TRBJ2-1, with TRBD2 matching over 7 bases. V trimming: 5 bases; J trimming: 1 base; junction bases outside the gene matches: 12. The CDR3 has 17 amino acids. CDR1 is SGHRS, CDR2 YFSETQ, per germline. CDR3 coding DNA: TGCGCCAGCAGGGGTCGGGAGGAACGTATATCCTACAATGAGCAGTTCTTC. Its protein product is CASRGREERISYNEQFF. The entire variable domain, with the rest obtained from reference TRBV5-1 and TRBJ2-1, is as follows: KAGVTQTPRYLIKTRGQQVTLSCSPISGHRSVSWYQQTPGQGLQFLFEYFSETQRNKGNFPGRFSGRQFSNSRSEMNVSTLELGDSALYLCASRGREERISYNEQFFGPGTRLTVL.

This chain uses TRBV14 with TRBJ2-7, with TRBD2 matching 9 bases. Germline CDR1 SGHDN, CDR2 FVKESK. The CDR3 length is 16 residues. V was clipped by 0 bases and J by 1 base; unmatched bases: 4. As DNA, the CDR3 is TGTGCCAGCAGCCAAGAGGTGCTAGCGGGATCCTACGAGCAGTACTTC. Translation: CASSQEVLAGSYEQYF.

This clonotype was counted at least ten times. The chain combines TRBV12-3 or TRBV12-4 with TRBJ2-2, with 8 positions matching TRBD1. The junction had 10 bases not matched to a gene; V was cut back by 9 bases and J by 4 bases. The CDR3 loop spans 15 amino acids. This CDR3 reads CASSRGRRGTGELFF. For the CDR3, the DNA is TGTGCCAGTTCCAGGGGGCGAAGGGGCACCGGGGAGCTGTTTTTT.

The chain recombines TRBV3-1 with TRBJ2-5; 8 nucleotides line up with TRBD1. V lost 4 bases and J lost 3; bases outside the gene matches: 7. The germline gives CDR1 LGHDT, CDR2 YNNKEL (reference sequence). CDR3 length: 15 residues. The CDR3 bases are TGTGCCAGCAGCCGCCAGGGACAGGCCAAAGAGACCCAGTACTTC. Translating it yields CASSRQGQAKETQYF.

In this sample, this clonotype turned up many times. The chain carries TRBV29-1 and TRBJ1-3; TRBD1 matches at 9 bases. The germline V gene has CDR1 SQVTM and CDR2 ANQGSEA. There are 14 residues in the CDR3. The J segment lost 3 bases and the V segment lost 5 bases, leaving 5 bases of the junction unmatched. This chain's CDR3 is CSVMETGGGNTIYF. CDR3 sequence (DNA): TGCAGCGTTATGGAGACAGGGGGTGGAAACACCATATATTTT. The full variable domain, rest sourced from reference TRBV29-1 and TRBJ1-3, is SAVISQKPSRDICQRGTSLTIQCQVDSQVTMMFWYRQQPGQSLTLIATANQGSEATYESGFVIDKFPISRPNLTFSTLTVSNMSPEDSSIYLCSVMETGGGNTIYFGEGSWLTVV.

This clonotype showed up just a few times. The V call is TRBV20-1, the J call TRBJ2-1; 16 nucleotides agree with TRBD2. The CDR3 covers 16 residues. Germline CDR1 DFQATT, CDR2 SNEGSKA (reference sequence). J gave up 2 bases and V 5 bases, and 3 bases lay outside the gene matches. DNA for the CDR3: TGCAGTGCTTCGGGACTAGCGGGAGGGCCCTACAATGAGCAGTTCTTC. Amino acids: CSASGLAGGPYNEQFF.

This clonotype was detected ten times or more. The V call is TRBV20-1, the J call TRBJ2-7; 8 bases map to TRBD2. The CDR3 runs to 14 residues. The V gene's germline CDR1 is DFQATT and CDR2 SNEGSKA (reference sequence). V trimming: 1 base; J trimming: 6 bases; junction bases outside the gene matches: 8. For the CDR3, the DNA is TGCAGTGCTAGAGGGGTAGCGGGGACGTCCGAGCAGTACTTC. It yields the protein CSARGVAGTSEQYF.

This clonotype was found many times. J is TRBJ2-7 and V is TRBV20-1; 13 nucleotides agree with TRBD2. This CDR3 spans 15 amino acids. Germline lookup yields CDR1 DFQATT and CDR2 SNEGSKA (reference sequence). The junction had 8 bases not matched to a gene; V was cut back by 6 bases and J by 3 bases. The CDR3 protein is CSAISTSGGGYEQYF. DNA of the CDR3: TGCAGTGCAATTTCTACTAGCGGGGGGGGCTACGAGCAGTACTTC.

This clonotype appeared a few times. This chain joins TRBV11-2 and TRBJ1-4; 11 bases are a match to TRBD1. From germline, CDR1 is SGHAT and CDR2 FQNNGV. The V and J ends lost 0 bases and 6 bases, in that order; junction bases with no gene match: 6. This CDR3 is built from 17 residues. The CDR3 bases are TGTGCCAGCAGCTTAGATGGGACAGGGGGTTCCTATGAAAAACTGTTTTTT. It yields the protein CASSLDGTGGSYEKLFF. Full variable domain (rest looked up from reference TRBV11-2 and TRBJ1-4): EAGVAQSPRYKIIEKRQSVAFWCNPISGHATLYWYQQILGQGPKLLIQFQNNGVVDDSQLPKDRFSAERLKGVDSTLKIQPAKLEDSAVYLCASSLDGTGGSYEKLFFGSGTQLSVL.

This clonotype has a count of ten or more. This chain connects TRBV7-9 to TRBJ1-1; D not certain. CDR3 length: 15 residues. Germline V CDR1 and CDR2: SEHNR, FQNEAQ (reference sequence). V was shortened by 4 bases and J by 1 base, with 13 bases between the two germline ends. For the CDR3, the DNA is TGTGCCAGCAGCTCCTCCCGGCTGACGAACACTGAAGCTTTCTTT. Its protein is CASSSSRLTNTEAFF.

Of note for this clonotype: The junction shows a germline mismatch at one end, possibly a read error. The genes are TRBV7-2 and TRBJ2-5, with D possibly matching TRBD2 (5 bases). Germline V gene data show CDR1 as SGHTA and CDR2 as FQGNSA. The CDR3 totals 13 residues. CDR3 sequence (DNA): TGTCCCAGCAGCCAGCGGTTCCATGAGACCCAGTACTTC. It encodes CPSSQRFHETQYF.

The V gene is TRBV12-3 or TRBV12-4, the J gene TRBJ1-1; a possible D gene is TRBD1 (6 bases). The CDR3 length is 17 residues. V lost 3 bases to trimming and J lost 4 bases, with 21 bases between them. Here the CDR3 reads CASSLSGVGGLGTEAFF. The CDR3 DNA reads as TGTGCCAGCAGTTTGTCAGGGGTAGGGGGGCTCGGCACTGAAGCTTTCTTT.

This clonotype was counted ten times or more. The chain couples TRBV12-3 or TRBV12-4 to TRBJ2-1; 9 positions agree with TRBD1. The CDR3 is 14 amino acids. V was pared by 3 bases and J by 9 bases, with 6 bases of the junction left unmatched. CDR3 sequence (DNA): TGTGCCAGCAGTTTCGACAGGGGGTCAGGTGAGCAGTTCTTC. Translation gives CASSFDRGSGEQFF.

V is TRBV4-1 and J is TRBJ2-5; D gene unclear. The CDR3 loop spans 14 amino acids. Trimming shortened V by 4 bases and J by 1 base, and 10 bases separated the two germline ends. Germline values: CDR1 MGHRA, CDR2 YSYEKL. CDR3 coding DNA: TGCGCCAGCAGCCGTTCCCCTCTCCAAGAGACCCAGTACTTC. Amino acids: CASSRSPLQETQYF.

The chain combines TRBV14 with TRBJ2-3; 7 bases line up with TRBD1. V lost 4 bases to trimming and J lost 4 bases; unmatched junction nucleotides: 14. The CDR3 totals 17 residues. Germline CDR1 and CDR2: SGHDN and FVKESK. CDR3 sequence (DNA): TGTGCCAGCAGCCCCGGGACAGCCGTTCGTGGGCCAGATACGCAGTATTTT. Translating it yields CASSPGTAVRGPDTQYF.

V is TRBV28 and J is TRBJ2-7; D might be TRBD1 (5 bases). V lost 4 bases, J lost 0 bases, and 13 bases lay in between. This CDR3 comprises 15 residues. Per the germline V gene, CDR1 is MDHEN and CDR2 is SYDVKM. The CDR3: CASSSRVRASYEQYF. CDR3 coding DNA: TGTGCCAGCAGTTCGCGCGTCAGGGCCTCCTACGAGCAGTACTTC.

This clonotype was counted at least ten times. J is TRBJ1-5 and V is TRBV6-1; D uncertain. The V end lost 5 bases, the J end lost 5 bases, and 22 bases lay between the germline ends. CDR3 length equals 17 residues. Germline assignment: CDR1 MNHNS and CDR2 SASEGT. CDR3 DNA: TGTGCCAGCAGTAAACACAAGACCCCCGGATGGGATCAGCCCCAGCATTTT. It is translated as CASSKHKTPGWDQPQHF.

CDR3 in DNA: TGCAGCGTTGTTCCGGGGGTCGATGAGCAGTTCTTC. Translated: CSVVPGVDEQFF. The V call is TRBV29-1, the J call TRBJ2-1, with a weak D call TRBD2 (6 bases). Germline V CDR1 and CDR2: SQVTM, ANQGSEA. This CDR3 is 12 amino acids long. The V end lost 4 bases, the J end lost 8 bases, and 12 bases lay between the germline ends.

In this sample, this clonotype turned up a few times. The V gene is TRBV20-1, the J gene TRBJ2-7; D is perhaps TRBD2 (5 bases). The CDR3 is made up of 13 amino acids. V was clipped by 1 base and J by 3 bases, with 10 bases between them. The germline gives CDR1 DFQATT, CDR2 SNEGSKA (reference sequence). The CDR3 reads CSARGGHRYEQYF. In DNA form, the CDR3 reads TGCAGTGCTAGAGGCGGGCACCGCTACGAGCAGTACTTC.

This clonotype was found a few times. The V and J genes are TRBV11-2 and TRBJ2-3; D gene uncertain. Per germline, CDR1 SGHAT and CDR2 FQNNGV. The CDR3 length is 13 residues. Trimming stripped 5 bases from V and 5 bases from J, with 11 bases between. The CDR3 loop is CASSLRILDTQYF. As DNA, the CDR3 is TGTGCCAGCAGCCTCCGTATCCTAGATACGCAGTATTTT.

This sequence joins TRBV2 and TRBJ1-1; D might be TRBD1 (6 bases). The V end was cut by 7 bases, the J end by 3 bases, with 9 bases between. Germline lookup yields CDR1 SNHLY and CDR2 FYNNEI. CDR3 length: 12 residues. The CDR3: CASIEGDTEAFF. In nucleotides, the CDR3 is TGTGCCAGCATCGAGGGGGACACTGAAGCTTTCTTT.